The source of this TCR beta chain is a study of blood T cell repertoires in COVID-19. Study-wide context: Some COVID-19 samples were acute and others convalescent; all came from the United States, Italy and Spain. T cells, B-cell-depleted T cells, or PBMCs provided the cDNA or gDNA that served as material.

Per the original data handling: Estimates of nucleated cell counts were drawn from the amplification of reference gene primers. Clones were sequenced by immunoSEQ multiplex PCR, and TCRdb holds only the in-frame ones, with some missing. D and trimming were read from the DNA, whereas the V and J calls and clone size are those reported in that table. The sample has about 140,000 clones, 81% seen once. V dropped 6 bases and J dropped 3; count of bases not matched to a gene: 4. The germline gives CDR1 LGHDT, CDR2 YNNKEL (reference sequence). CDR3 length: 15 amino acids. V and J are TRBV3-1 (or the pseudogene TRBV3-2) and TRBJ2-3, with 12 nucleotides matching TRBD2. This clonotype was obtained from a human donor in a cohort sampled during active COVID-19. Sequencing input: peripheral blood. CDR3 sequence: CASRLLAGGTDTQYF. The CDR3 coding sequence is TGTGCCAGCAGGCTACTAGCGGGAGGAACAGATACGCAGTATTTT.